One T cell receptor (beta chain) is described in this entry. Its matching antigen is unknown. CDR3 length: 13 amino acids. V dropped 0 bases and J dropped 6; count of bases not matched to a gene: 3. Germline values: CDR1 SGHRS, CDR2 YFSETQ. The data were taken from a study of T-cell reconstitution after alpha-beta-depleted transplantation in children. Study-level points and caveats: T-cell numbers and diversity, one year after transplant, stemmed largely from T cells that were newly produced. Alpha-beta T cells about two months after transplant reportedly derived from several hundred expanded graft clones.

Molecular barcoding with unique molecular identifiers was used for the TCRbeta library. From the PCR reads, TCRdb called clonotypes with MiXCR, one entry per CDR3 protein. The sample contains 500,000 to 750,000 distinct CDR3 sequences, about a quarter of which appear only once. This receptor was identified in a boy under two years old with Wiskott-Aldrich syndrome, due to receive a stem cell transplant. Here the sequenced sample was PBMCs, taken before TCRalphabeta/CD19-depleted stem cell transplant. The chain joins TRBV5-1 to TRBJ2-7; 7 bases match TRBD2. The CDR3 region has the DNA TGCGCCAGCAGCTTGGAGGGAGGGATCGAGCAGTACTTC. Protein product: CASSLEGGIEQYF.